This T cell receptor beta chain was sequenced for a study of shared clonotypes between healthy human individuals. Background on the study: A donor's plate count was three for CD4 naive and three for CD4 memory; CD8 naive had two and CD8 memory one. Study-wide results and limits: Clonotype sharing across four donors was observed for about 4.8% of naive CD4 clonotypes. Having only a few donors restricted how much genetic and exposure-history diversity was captured.

The protocol was immunoSEQ multiplex PCR, while the TCRdb copy is restricted to in-frame clones and leaves out a portion. The sample contains some 1,900,000 clones, about 95% of which appear only once. Naive-designated CD8 cells lacked CD45RO, were positively enriched for CCR7, and omitted terminally differentiated effector memory CD45RA+ cells. None of the donors, who were healthy HIV-negative adults, had recently had acute infections or vaccinations. Germline-derived CDR1 and CDR2 are SQVTM and ANQGSEA. This CDR3 is built from 14 residues. V was cut by 3 bases and J by 6 bases, with 17 bases left in between. Turning to this clone: The antigen is unknown.

The rearrangement links TRBV29-1 to TRBJ2-5, with D perhaps TRBD1 or TRBD2 (6 bases each). The sample comprised naive CD8+ T cells sorted from blood. The receptor comes from a man between 18 and 29 years old in good health. The CDR3 nucleotides are TGCAGCGTTGAGGAGGGGGACGGGCAGAAGACCCAGTACTTC. It codes for CSVEEGDGQKTQYF.